The source of this T cell receptor beta chain is a study of beta chain features in type 1 diabetes. As for the study in general: Sorted cells examined across all samples numbered approximately 100 million.

The CDR3 is 11 residues long. The germline V gene encodes CDR1 LGHNT and CDR2 FRNRAP. Trimming removed 9 bases at V and 9 bases at J, with 14 bases between. Sequenced material consisted of expressed TCRB transcripts (all of the isolated RNA was reverse transcribed). Generated by immunoSEQ multiplex PCR, the TCRdb table keeps only in-frame clones and is missing some. Of under 350,000 clones detected, 8% appear once; the ten largest clones hold over 0.8%. General study findings and limits: Sampled from patients, naive, central memory and Treg TCRB repertoires appeared more similar than those sampled from healthy donors. Sequencing the cDNA could make cells with high TCR expression show up more than they should.

This clone was picked up a small number of times. Its antigen is not identified. The rearrangement uses TRBV12-5 and TRBJ1-1, with a tentative D call TRBD1 (5 bases). What was sequenced was central memory CD4+ T cells from blood. The clonotype originates from a young woman in good health. Here the CDR3 DNA reads TGTGCTAGCTCAGAGGGGAGACAAGCTTTCTTT. This sequence encodes CASSEGRQAFF.